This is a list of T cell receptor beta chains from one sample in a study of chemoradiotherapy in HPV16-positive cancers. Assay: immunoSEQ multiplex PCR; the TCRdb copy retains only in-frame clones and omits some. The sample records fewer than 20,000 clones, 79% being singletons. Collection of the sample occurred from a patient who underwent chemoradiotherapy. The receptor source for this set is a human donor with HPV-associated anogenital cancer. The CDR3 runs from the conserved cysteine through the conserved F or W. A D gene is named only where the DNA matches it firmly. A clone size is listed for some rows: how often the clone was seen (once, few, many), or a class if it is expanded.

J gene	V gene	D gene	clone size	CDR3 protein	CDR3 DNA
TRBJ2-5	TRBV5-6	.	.	CASSFERAGGTQYF	TGTGCCAGCAGCTTCGAGCGCGCCGGGGGGACCCAGTACTTC
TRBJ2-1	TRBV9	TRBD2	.	CASSVGVKRGGRDEQFF	TGTGCCAGCAGCGTAGGAGTTAAGCGGGGGGGCAGGGATGAGCAGTTCTTC
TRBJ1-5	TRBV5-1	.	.	CASSLGVGNNQPQHF	TGCGCCAGCAGCTTGGGCGTTGGGAATAATCAGCCCCAGCATTTT
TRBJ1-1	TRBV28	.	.	CASSPGVTEAFF	TGTGCCAGCAGCCCAGGCGTCACTGAAGCTTTCTTT
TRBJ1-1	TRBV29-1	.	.	CSVDYRGEAFF	TGCAGCGTTGATTACCGAGGAGAAGCTTTCTTT
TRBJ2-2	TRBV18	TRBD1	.	CASSPLGTGDITGELFF	TGTGCCAGCTCACCACTCGGGACAGGGGACATCACCGGGGAGCTGTTTTTT
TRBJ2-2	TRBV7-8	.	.	CASSLVGPGPGELFF	TGTGCCAGCAGCTTAGTAGGGCCCGGGCCCGGGGAGCTGTTTTTT
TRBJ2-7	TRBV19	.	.	CASSLRDLASYEQYF	TGTGCCAGTAGTCTCCGGGACCTTGCCTCCTACGAGCAGTACTTC
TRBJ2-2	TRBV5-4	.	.	CASSLERGGTGELFF	TGTGCCAGCAGCTTGGAGAGGGGGGGGACCGGGGAGCTGTTTTTT
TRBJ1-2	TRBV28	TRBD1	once	CATGQGARGYTF	TGTGCCACAGGACAGGGGGCCAGGGGCTACACCTTC
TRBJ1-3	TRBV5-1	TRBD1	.	CASSLWTGQADTIYF	TGCGCCAGCAGCCTGTGGACAGGGCAAGCGGACACCATATATTTT
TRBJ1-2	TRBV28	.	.	CASSKAQGGSYGYTF	TGTGCCAGCAGTAAAGCACAGGGAGGTAGCTATGGCTACACCTTC
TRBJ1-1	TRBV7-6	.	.	CASGGRGTEAFF	TGTGCCAGCGGAGGGAGGGGGACTGAAGCTTTCTTT
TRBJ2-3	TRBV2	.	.	CASKGGADTQYF	TGTGCCAGCAAAGGCGGGGCGGATACGCAGTATTTT
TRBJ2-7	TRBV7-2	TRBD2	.	CASSFLAAYEQYF	TGTGCCAGCAGCTTTCTAGCGGCCTACGAGCAGTACTTC
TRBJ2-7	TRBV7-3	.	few	CASSLGVGTYEQYF	TGTGCCAGCAGCTTAGGCGTCGGAACCTACGAGCAGTACTTC
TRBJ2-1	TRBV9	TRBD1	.	CASSLFPGGIDEQFF	TGTGCCAGCAGCCTTTTCCCAGGGGGCATCGATGAGCAGTTCTTC
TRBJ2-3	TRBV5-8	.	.	CASRSQGGSTDTQYF	TGTGCCAGCAGGTCCCAGGGGGGCAGCACAGATACGCAGTATTTT
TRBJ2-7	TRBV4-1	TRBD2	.	CASSQDPGTSGDSLYEQYF	TGCGCCAGCAGCCAAGATCCTGGGACTAGCGGGGACTCGCTCTACGAGCAGTACTTC